This entry is about one T cell receptor (beta chain). In the authors' methods: Cell counts per sample came from amplifying reference gene primers. Data came from immunoSEQ multiplex PCR; TCRdb stores just in-frame clones and leaves some out. V and J calls and clone size are as listed in that table; D and trimming were resolved from the DNA. In the table there are 250,000 to 300,000 clones, about nine tenths of which are singletons. This entry is derived from a study of blood T cell repertoires in COVID-19. In the study overall: Samples representing acute and convalescent COVID-19 were sourced from the United States, Italy and Spain. In each case, the material was cDNA or gDNA derived from T cells, B-cell-depleted T cells, or PBMCs.

This TCR was recovered from a man aged 50 to 59 with acute or convalescent COVID-19. Sequencing input: peripheral blood.

This chain's CDR3 is CASSPVGPANEKLFF. CDR3 nucleotide sequence: TGTGCCAGCTCACCGGTGGGGCCAGCTAATGAAAAACTGTTTTTT. This chain connects TRBV18 to TRBJ1-4; D may be TRBD1 (5 bases). The V gene's germline CDR1 is KGHSH and CDR2 LQKENI. The CDR3 is made up of 15 amino acids. Deletions cut 3 bases from V and 3 bases from J, with 11 bases between.